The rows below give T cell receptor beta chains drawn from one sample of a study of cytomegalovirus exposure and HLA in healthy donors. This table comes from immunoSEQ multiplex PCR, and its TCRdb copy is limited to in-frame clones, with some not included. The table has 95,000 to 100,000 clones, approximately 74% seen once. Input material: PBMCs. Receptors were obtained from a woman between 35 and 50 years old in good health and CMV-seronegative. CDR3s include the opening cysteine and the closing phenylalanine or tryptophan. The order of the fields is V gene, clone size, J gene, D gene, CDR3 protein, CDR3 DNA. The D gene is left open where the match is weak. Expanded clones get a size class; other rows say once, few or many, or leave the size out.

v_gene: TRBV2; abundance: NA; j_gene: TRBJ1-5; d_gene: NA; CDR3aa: CASSEYRLRSDQPQHF; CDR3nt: TGTGCCAGCAGTGAGTACCGTTTAAGATCAGATCAGCCCCAGCATTTT
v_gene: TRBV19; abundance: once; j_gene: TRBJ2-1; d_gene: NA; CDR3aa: CASSIDGGLGNEQFF; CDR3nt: TGTGCCAGTAGTATAGACGGGGGGCTTGGTAATGAGCAGTTCTTC
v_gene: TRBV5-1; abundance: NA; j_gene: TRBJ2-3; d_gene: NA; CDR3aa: CASSFDASQGDTQYF; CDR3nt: TGCGCCAGCAGCTTTGACGCCAGCCAGGGAGATACGCAGTATTTT
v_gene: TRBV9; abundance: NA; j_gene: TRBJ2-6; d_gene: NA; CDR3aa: CASSPNPLRGQAGSGANVLTF; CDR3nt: TGTGCCAGCAGCCCGAACCCTCTCCGAGGGCAGGCGGGGTCTGGGGCCAACGTCCTGACTTTC
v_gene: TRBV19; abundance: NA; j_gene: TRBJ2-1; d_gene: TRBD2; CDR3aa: CASSIQAGEGEQFF; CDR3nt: TGTGCCAGTAGTATTCAAGCGGGAGAGGGTGAGCAGTTCTTC
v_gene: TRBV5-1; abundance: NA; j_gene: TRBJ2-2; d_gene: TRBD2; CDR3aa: CASSAGTSGRAGELFF; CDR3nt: TGCGCCAGCAGCGCCGGGACTAGCGGGAGGGCCGGGGAGCTGTTTTTT
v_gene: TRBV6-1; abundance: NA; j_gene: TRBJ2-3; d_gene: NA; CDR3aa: CASSEVGGFDTQYF; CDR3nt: TGTGCCAGCAGTGAAGTCGGAGGGTTTGATACGCAGTATTTT
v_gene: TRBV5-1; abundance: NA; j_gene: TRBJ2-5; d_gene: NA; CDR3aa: CASKVDPAEETQYF; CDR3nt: TGCGCCAGCAAAGTCGACCCCGCGGAAGAGACCCAGTACTTC
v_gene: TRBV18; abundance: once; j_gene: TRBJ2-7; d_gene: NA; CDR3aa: CASSQNPQGSYEQYF; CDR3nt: TGTGCCAGCTCACAAAACCCCCAGGGTTCCTACGAGCAGTACTTC
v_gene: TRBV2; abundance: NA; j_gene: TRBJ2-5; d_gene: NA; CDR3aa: CASSEANLRETQYF; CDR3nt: TGTGCCAGCAGTGAAGCCAACCTCCGGGAGACCCAGTACTTC
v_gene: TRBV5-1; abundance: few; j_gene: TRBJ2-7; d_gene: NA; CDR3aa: CASSPMAGNYEQYF; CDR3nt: TGCGCCAGCAGCCCAATGGCAGGGAACTACGAGCAGTACTTC
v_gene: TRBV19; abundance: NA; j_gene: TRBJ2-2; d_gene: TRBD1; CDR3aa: CASRDRGMHGELFF; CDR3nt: TGTGCCAGCAGGGACAGGGGGATGCACGGGGAGCTGTTTTTT
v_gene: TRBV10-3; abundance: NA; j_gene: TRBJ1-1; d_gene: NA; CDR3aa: CAISGNGLNTEAFF; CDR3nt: TGTGCCATCAGTGGCAACGGGTTGAACACTGAAGCTTTCTTT
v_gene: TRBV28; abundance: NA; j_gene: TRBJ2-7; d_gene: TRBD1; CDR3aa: CASSWRTGVGYEQYF; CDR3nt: TGTGCCAGCAGTTGGAGGACAGGGGTGGGCTACGAGCAGTACTTC
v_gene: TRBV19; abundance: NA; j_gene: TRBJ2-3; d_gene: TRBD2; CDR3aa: CASSELLARPQSSTDTQYF; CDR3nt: TGTGCCAGTAGTGAGTTACTAGCGCGACCCCAATCTAGCACAGATACGCAGTATTTT
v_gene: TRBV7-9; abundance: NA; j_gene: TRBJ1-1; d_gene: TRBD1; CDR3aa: CSSSEDRARDFF; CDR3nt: TGTTCCAGCAGCGAGGACAGGGCTCGGGATTTCTTT
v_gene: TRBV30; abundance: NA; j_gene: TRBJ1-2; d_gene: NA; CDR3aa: CAWSDRVYGYTF; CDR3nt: TGTGCCTGGAGTGACCGAGTCTATGGCTACACCTTC
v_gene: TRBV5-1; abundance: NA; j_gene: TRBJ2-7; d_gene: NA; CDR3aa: CASSLGLTVYEQYF; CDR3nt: TGCGCCAGCAGCTTAGGACTTACCGTCTACGAGCAGTACTTC
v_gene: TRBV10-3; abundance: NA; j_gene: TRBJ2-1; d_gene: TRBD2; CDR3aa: CAISERTSEVEQFF; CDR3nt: TGTGCCATCAGTGAACGGACTAGCGAGGTTGAGCAGTTCTTC
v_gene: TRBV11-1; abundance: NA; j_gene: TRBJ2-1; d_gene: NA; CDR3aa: CASRSQGPEQFF; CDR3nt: TGTGCCAGCAGGTCACAGGGTCCTGAGCAGTTCTTC
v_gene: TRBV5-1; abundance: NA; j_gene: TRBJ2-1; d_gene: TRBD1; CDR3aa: CASSALTGAPNNEQFF; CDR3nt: TGCGCCAGCAGCGCCCTCACAGGGGCGCCTAACAATGAGCAGTTCTTC
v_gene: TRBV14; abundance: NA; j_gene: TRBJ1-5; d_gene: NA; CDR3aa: CASSQTGNQPQHF; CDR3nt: TGTGCCAGCAGCCAGACGGGAAATCAGCCCCAGCATTTT
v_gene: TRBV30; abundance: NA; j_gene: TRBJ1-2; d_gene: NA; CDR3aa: CACAEASGYGYTF; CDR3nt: TGTGCCTGCGCCGAAGCCTCAGGGTATGGCTACACCTTC
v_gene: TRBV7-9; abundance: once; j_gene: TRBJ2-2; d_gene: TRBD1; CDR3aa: CSSSQGQGFQGELFF; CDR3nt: TGTTCCAGCAGCCAGGGACAGGGCTTCCAGGGGGAGCTGTTTTTT
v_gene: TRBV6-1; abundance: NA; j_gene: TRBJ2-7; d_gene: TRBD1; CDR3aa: CASSGGQGVLGEQYF; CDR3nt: TGTGCCAGCAGCGGGGGACAGGGGGTTTTGGGCGAGCAGTACTTC
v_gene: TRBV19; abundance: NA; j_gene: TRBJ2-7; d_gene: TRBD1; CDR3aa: CASNPGQAYEQYF; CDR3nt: TGTGCCAGTAACCCGGGACAGGCATACGAGCAGTACTTC
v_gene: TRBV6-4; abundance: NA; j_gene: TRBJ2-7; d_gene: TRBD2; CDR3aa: CASRGAGGAYEQYF; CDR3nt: TGTGCCAGCAGGGGGGCGGGGGGCGCCTACGAGCAGTACTTC
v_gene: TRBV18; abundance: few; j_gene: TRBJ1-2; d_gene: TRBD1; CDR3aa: CASSLGQDYGYTF; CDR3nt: TGTGCCAGCTCACTGGGACAGGATTATGGCTACACCTTC
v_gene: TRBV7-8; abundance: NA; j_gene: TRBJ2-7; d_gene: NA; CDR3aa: CASSLERSYEQYF; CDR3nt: TGTGCCAGCAGCTTAGAGAGGAGTTACGAGCAGTACTTC
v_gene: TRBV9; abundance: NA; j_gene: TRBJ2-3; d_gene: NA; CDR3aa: CASSVTATDTQYF; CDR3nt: TGTGCCAGCAGCGTAACAGCTACAGATACGCAGTATTTT
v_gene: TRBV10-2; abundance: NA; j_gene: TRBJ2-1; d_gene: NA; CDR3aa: CASTTALAPSSYNEQFF; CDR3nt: TGCGCCAGCACCACTGCCCTAGCGCCGAGCTCCTACAATGAGCAGTTCTTC
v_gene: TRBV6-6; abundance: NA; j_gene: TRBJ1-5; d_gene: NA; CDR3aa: CASSPTGHFSNQPQHF; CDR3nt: TGTGCCAGCAGTCCTACGGGACACTTTAGCAATCAGCCCCAGCATTTT
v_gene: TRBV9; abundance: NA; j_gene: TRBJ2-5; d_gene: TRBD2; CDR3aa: CASSSSGMKTQYF; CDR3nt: TGTGCCAGCAGCTCTAGCGGGATGAAGACCCAGTACTTC
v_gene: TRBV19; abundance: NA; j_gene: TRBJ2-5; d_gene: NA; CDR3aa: CASSMGGGQETQYF; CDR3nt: TGTGCCAGTAGTATGGGTGGGGGGCAAGAGACCCAGTACTTC
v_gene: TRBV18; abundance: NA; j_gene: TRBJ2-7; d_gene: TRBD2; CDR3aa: CASFGLAGNSYEQYF; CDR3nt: TGTGCCAGCTTTGGACTAGCGGGAAACTCCTACGAGCAGTACTTC
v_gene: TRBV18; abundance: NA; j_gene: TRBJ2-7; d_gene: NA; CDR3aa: CASSPRGTGTYEQYF; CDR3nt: TGTGCCAGCTCACCACGGGGTACAGGGACCTACGAGCAGTACTTC
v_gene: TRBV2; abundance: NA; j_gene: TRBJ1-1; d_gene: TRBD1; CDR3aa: CASSERDRGPLDTEAFF; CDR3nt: TGTGCCAGCAGTGAACGGGACAGGGGGCCTTTGGACACTGAAGCTTTCTTT
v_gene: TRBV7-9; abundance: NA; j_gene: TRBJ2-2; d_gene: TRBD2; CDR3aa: CASRPTLAGGPGDTGELFF; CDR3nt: TGTGCCAGCAGACCTACACTAGCGGGGGGGCCTGGGGACACCGGGGAGCTGTTTTTT
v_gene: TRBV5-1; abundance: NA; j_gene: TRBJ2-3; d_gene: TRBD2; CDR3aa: CASSLAVASGGTDTQYF; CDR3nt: TGCGCCAGCAGCTTGGCCGTCGCTAGCGGGGGCACAGATACGCAGTATTTT
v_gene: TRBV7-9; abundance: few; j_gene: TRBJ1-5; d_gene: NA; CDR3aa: CASSEDRRDQPQHF; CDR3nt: TGTGCCAGCAGCGAGGACAGACGAGATCAGCCCCAGCATTTT
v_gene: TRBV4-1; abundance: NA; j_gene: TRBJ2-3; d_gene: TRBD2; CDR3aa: CASSQDGGGVDTQYF; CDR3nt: TGCGCCAGCAGCCAAGACGGGGGAGGGGTAGATACGCAGTATTTT
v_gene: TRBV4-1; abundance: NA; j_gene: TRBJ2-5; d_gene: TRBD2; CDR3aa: CASSQELGEGETQYF; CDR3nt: TGCGCCAGCAGCCAAGAGTTAGGGGAGGGGGAGACCCAGTACTTC
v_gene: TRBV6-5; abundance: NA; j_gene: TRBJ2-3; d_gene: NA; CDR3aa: CASRLESTDTQYF; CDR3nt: TGTGCCAGCAGACTAGAGAGCACAGATACGCAGTATTTT
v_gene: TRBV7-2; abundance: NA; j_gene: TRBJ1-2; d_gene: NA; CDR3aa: CASSLEVNYGYTF; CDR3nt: TGTGCCAGCAGCTTGGAGGTTAACTATGGCTACACCTTC
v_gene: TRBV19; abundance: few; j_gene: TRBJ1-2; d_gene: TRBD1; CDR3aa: CASSYTGTGVGYTF; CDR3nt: TGTGCCAGTAGCTATACCGGGACAGGGGTAGGCTACACCTTC
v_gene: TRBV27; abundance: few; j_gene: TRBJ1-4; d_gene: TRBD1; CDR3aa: CASSLTRQGAGREKLFF; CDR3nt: TGTGCCAGCAGTTTAACCCGACAGGGGGCGGGAAGAGAAAAACTGTTTTTT
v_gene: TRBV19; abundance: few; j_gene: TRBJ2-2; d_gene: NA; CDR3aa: CASQNYGELFF; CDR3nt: TGTGCCAGTCAGAACTACGGGGAGCTGTTTTTT
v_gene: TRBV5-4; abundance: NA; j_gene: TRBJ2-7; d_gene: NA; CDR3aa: CASSLAFSAGHSYEQYF; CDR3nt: TGTGCCAGCAGCTTGGCCTTTTCGGCGGGGCACTCCTACGAGCAGTACTTC
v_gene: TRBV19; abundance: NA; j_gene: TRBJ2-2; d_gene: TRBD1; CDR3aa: CASSRTGVNTGELFF; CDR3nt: TGTGCCAGTAGTAGGACAGGGGTAAACACCGGGGAGCTGTTTTTT
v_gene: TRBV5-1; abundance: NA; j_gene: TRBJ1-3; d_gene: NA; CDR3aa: CASSLEATGNTIYF; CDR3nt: TGCGCCAGCAGCTTGGAAGCTACTGGAAACACCATATATTTT
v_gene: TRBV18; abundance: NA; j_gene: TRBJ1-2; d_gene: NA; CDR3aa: CASSPSTGGKAYGYTF; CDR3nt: TGTGCCAGCTCACCGTCTACTGGAGGAAAGGCCTATGGCTACACCTTC
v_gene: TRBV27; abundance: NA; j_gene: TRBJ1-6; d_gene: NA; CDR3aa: CASSWRGNSPLHF; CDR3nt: TGTGCCAGCAGTTGGAGAGGTAATTCACCCCTCCACTTT
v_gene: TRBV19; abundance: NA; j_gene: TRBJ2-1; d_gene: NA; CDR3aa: CASSTMHQAHNEQFF; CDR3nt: TGTGCCAGTAGTACGATGCACCAGGCACACAATGAGCAGTTCTTC